The sequence of this T cell receptor (beta chain) was determined in a study of blood T cell repertoires in COVID-19 (dated by TCRdb to 2018 to 2021). In terms of the full investigation: The collaborator samples originated in the United States, Italy and Spain and spanned the acute and convalescent phases of COVID-19. The prospective study material was composed of cDNA or gDNA derived from T cells, B-cell-depleted T cells, or PBMCs. The dataset comprised deeply sampled blood TCRbeta repertoires from subjects exposed to, actively infected with, or recovered from COVID-19. The repertoires were released in a freely available public database intended as a resource for research on the immune response to SARS-CoV-2. Samples came from the ongoing ImmuneRACE study (first 160 participants) plus 1,254 subjects from 6 global collaborators. Sample metadata almost always included a de-identified subject ID, COVID-19 status, age in years and sex. Where available, HLA class I and class II types were taken from metadata supplied by the sample provider and were not determined by assay-based typing. General findings and caveats noted by the study authors: The amount of clinical and demographic metadata varied by source and participant and was provided uncurated.

A word on this clone: Its recognized antigen is unknown. No per-base quality is available; no much larger clone lies one base away.

Enrolling through a virtual design, the prospective study's participants ranged in age from roughly 18 to 100 years and lived across 20 to 30 United States geographic areas. Cohort assignment in the prospective study relied on participant-reported clinical history from a screening survey and a study questionnaire. Exposed participants had been in contact, within 2 weeks of entering the study, with a person who had a PCR-confirmed or clinician-diagnosed case of COVID-19. Mobile phlebotomists in the prospective study collected whole blood, serum and a nasopharyngeal or oropharyngeal swab from every participant. Participants in the prospective study had the option to provide additional blood draws and questionnaires over an approximately 2-month period. Before DNA extraction, prospective study blood samples were shipped either frozen or at room temperature. TCRbeta CDR3 regions were amplified from genomic DNA by means of the immunoSEQ Assay, a bias-controlled multiplex PCR. As for how the authors treated the data: The number of nucleated cells in each sample was estimated from the amplification of reference gene primers within the assay. To quantify the absolute abundance of each unique TCRbeta CDR3 rearrangement, sequence reads were collapsed and filtered. Productive Simpson clonality was computed per sample as the square root of Simpson's diversity index over productive rearrangements. The immuneACCESS repertoire file appears here via TCRdb, limited to in-frame rearrangements. These files lack a portion of the clones; in checked studies, under half of the deficit traces to unresolved V genes, and the cause of the others is not known. V and J calls and clone size are as listed in that table; D and trimming were resolved from the DNA. Recorded for this sample are about 180,000 clones; approximately 80% of them occurred a single time. Clones ranked in the top ten supply around 14% of the sample.

Counted from cysteine to phenylalanine, this CDR3 has 14 amino acids. The DNA shown is the 42-base CDR3, in frame from base 1. Reading the germline V gene gives CDR1 MNHNS and CDR2 SASEGT. V is cut by 0 bases and J by 4 bases, and the space between the germline ends is 8 bases. The sequenced material came from PBMCs or T cells enriched from blood (not recorded which). The receptor was derived from a man between 60 and 75 years old who had been exposed to COVID-19. This chain is built from TRBV6-1 and TRBJ2-3, with the D gene not confidently named. The sequenced DNA: TGTGCCAGCAGTGAAGCAGGAGTGTCAGATACGCAGTATTTT. The translation is CASSEAGVSDTQYF.